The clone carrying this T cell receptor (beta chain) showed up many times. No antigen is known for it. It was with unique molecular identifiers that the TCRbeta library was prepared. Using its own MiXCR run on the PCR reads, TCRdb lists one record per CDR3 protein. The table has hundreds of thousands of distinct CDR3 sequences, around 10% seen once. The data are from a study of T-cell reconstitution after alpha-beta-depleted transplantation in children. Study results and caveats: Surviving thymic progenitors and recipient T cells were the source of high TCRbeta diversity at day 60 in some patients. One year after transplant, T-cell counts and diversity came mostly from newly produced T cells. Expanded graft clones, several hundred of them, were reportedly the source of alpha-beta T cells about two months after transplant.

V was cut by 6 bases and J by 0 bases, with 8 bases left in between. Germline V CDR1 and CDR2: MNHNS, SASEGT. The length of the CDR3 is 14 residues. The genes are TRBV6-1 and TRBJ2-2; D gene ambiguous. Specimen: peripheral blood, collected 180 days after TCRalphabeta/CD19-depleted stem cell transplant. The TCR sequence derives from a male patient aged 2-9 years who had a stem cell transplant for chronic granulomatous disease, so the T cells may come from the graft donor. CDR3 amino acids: CASRWEPNTGELFF. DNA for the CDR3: TGTGCCAGCAGGTGGGAACCGAACACCGGGGAGCTGTTTTTT.